A single T cell receptor (beta chain) is shown here with its context. The data originate from a study of blood T cell repertoires in COVID-19. Repertoires were generated with immunoSEQ multiplex PCR, while TCRdb's copy carries only in-frame clones and drops some. The data hold about 200,000 clones, with around 82% observed a single time. The V gene's germline CDR1 is SGHRS and CDR2 YFSETQ. There are 15 residues in the CDR3. The J segment lost 2 bases and the V segment lost 4 bases, leaving 5 bases of the junction unmatched. The source is a woman aged 70-85 years with acute or convalescent COVID-19. This chain joins TRBV5-1 and TRBJ2-1, with TRBD2 matching 8 bases. Sequenced material: peripheral blood. CDR3 DNA sequence: TGCGCCAGCAGCGAAATAGCGGGAACCTACAATGAGCAGTTCTTC. It yields the protein CASSEIAGTYNEQFF.